The sequence of this T cell receptor beta chain was determined in a study of blood T cells in healthy people across ages. Study-wide results and limits: Estimates of total diversity, which came from one million sequenced T cells, were considered to be underestimates. The CMV status of each donor remained undetermined, and this could have confounded shifts in expanded clonotypes.

Then a second PCR, running roughly 7 to 11 cycles, was carried out with a sample-barcoded 5' primer and a J-beta primer mix. MiXCR, applied by TCRdb to the 5' RACE reads, yields one record per CDR3 protein. The profile shows about 1 million distinct CDR3 sequences, 35% to 55% of them singletons. This clonotype was recorded a few times. Its antigen is currently unknown. Per sample, no less than 6 micrograms of total RNA were extracted. The sequencing input was blood. This TCR was recovered from a woman aged 55 to 70 in good health.

CDR3 coding DNA: TGTGCCAGCAGCGTGATTGGGACAGGGTGGAATGGCTACACCTTC. Protein product: CASSVIGTGWNGYTF. The genes are TRBV9 and TRBJ1-2, with 9 bases identical to TRBD1. V shed 2 bases, J shed 6 bases, and the junction held 8 bases outside the gene matches. There are 15 residues in the CDR3. Germline V gene sequence: CDR1 SGDLS, CDR2 YYNGEE.